Listed below are T cell receptor beta chains from one sample, sequenced in a study of blood T cell repertoires in COVID-19. Using immunoSEQ multiplex PCR, the repertoire was profiled, and TCRdb retains in-frame clones only, with some absent. The sample has 70,000 to 100,000 clones, over 75% seen once; the top ten hold roughly 2.8%. The material sequenced was peripheral blood. The source is an elderly woman with acute or convalescent COVID-19. Each CDR3 is given with its conserved first and last residue. The D gene is left open where the match is weak. Clone size, where shown, is once, few, many, or a class for clones that have expanded.

V gene: TRBV6-2/TRBV6-3
clone size: .
D gene: TRBD1
J gene: TRBJ1-5
CDR3 protein: CASSYDRDSNQPQHF
CDR3 DNA: TGTGCCAGCAGTTACGACAGGGATAGCAATCAGCCCCAGCATTTT

V gene: TRBV27
clone size: .
D gene: .
J gene: TRBJ1-6
CDR3 protein: CASSLKGNSYNSPLHF
CDR3 DNA: TGTGCCAGCAGTTTGAAGGGGAACTCCTATAATTCACCCCTCCACTTT

V gene: TRBV30
clone size: .
D gene: .
J gene: TRBJ2-3
CDR3 protein: CAWRRGAGITDTQYF
CDR3 DNA: TGTGCCTGGAGGCGAGGGGCGGGGATCACAGATACGCAGTATTTT

V gene: TRBV6-5
clone size: once
D gene: TRBD2
J gene: TRBJ2-7
CDR3 protein: CASSFFGGDEQYF
CDR3 DNA: TGTGCCAGCAGTTTCTTTGGGGGGGACGAGCAGTACTTC

V gene: TRBV3-1/TRBV3-2
clone size: .
D gene: .
J gene: TRBJ2-1
CDR3 protein: CASSPIGSAFTSYNEQFF
CDR3 DNA: TGTGCCAGCAGCCCCATTGGTAGCGCGTTCACCTCCTACAATGAGCAGTTCTTC

V gene: TRBV4-2
clone size: .
D gene: TRBD2
J gene: TRBJ2-1
CDR3 protein: CASSQGSPGGNEQFF
CDR3 DNA: TGTGCCAGCAGCCAAGGGTCACCGGGAGGCAATGAGCAGTTCTTC

V gene: TRBV18
clone size: .
D gene: .
J gene: TRBJ2-7
CDR3 protein: CASSPGQGSSSYEQYF
CDR3 DNA: TGTGCCAGCTCACCTGGGCAGGGTTCGAGCTCCTACGAGCAGTACTTC

V gene: TRBV6-5
clone size: .
D gene: .
J gene: TRBJ2-3
CDR3 protein: CASGIGGADTQYF
CDR3 DNA: TGTGCCAGCGGGATAGGGGGGGCAGATACGCAGTATTTT

V gene: TRBV28
clone size: .
D gene: .
J gene: TRBJ1-1
CDR3 protein: CASSYPGLNTEAFF
CDR3 DNA: TGTGCCAGCAGTTACCCAGGGTTGAACACTGAAGCTTTCTTT

V gene: TRBV28
clone size: .
D gene: .
J gene: TRBJ1-1
CDR3 protein: CASSQMGLQAFF
CDR3 DNA: TGTGCCAGCAGTCAAATGGGACTCCAAGCTTTCTTT

V gene: TRBV7-6
clone size: few
D gene: .
J gene: TRBJ2-5
CDR3 protein: CASSPRGGGTQYF
CDR3 DNA: TGTGCCAGCAGCCCCAGGGGCGGCGGGACCCAGTACTTC

V gene: TRBV9
clone size: .
D gene: TRBD2
J gene: TRBJ2-2
CDR3 protein: CASSATSGGANTGELFF
CDR3 DNA: TGTGCCAGCAGCGCTACTAGCGGGGGGGCGAACACCGGGGAGCTGTTTTTT

V gene: TRBV27
clone size: .
D gene: .
J gene: TRBJ2-5
CDR3 protein: CASSPRHLQETQYF
CDR3 DNA: TGTGCCAGCAGTCCACGACACCTCCAAGAGACCCAGTACTTC

V gene: TRBV6-2/TRBV6-3
clone size: .
D gene: TRBD1
J gene: TRBJ2-2
CDR3 protein: CASSYSRTGINTGELFF
CDR3 DNA: TGTGCCAGCAGTTACTCGAGGACAGGGATTAACACCGGGGAGCTGTTTTTT

V gene: TRBV27
clone size: few
D gene: .
J gene: TRBJ2-7
CDR3 protein: CASRPGLTGTYEQYF
CDR3 DNA: TGTGCCAGCAGGCCAGGTCTCACAGGGACCTACGAGCAGTACTTC

V gene: TRBV10-3
clone size: .
D gene: .
J gene: TRBJ2-5
CDR3 protein: CAISETSGETQYF
CDR3 DNA: TGTGCCATCAGTGAAACAAGTGGTGAGACCCAGTACTTC

V gene: TRBV18
clone size: .
D gene: .
J gene: TRBJ1-1
CDR3 protein: CASSPSGDPNTEAFF
CDR3 DNA: TGTGCCAGCTCACCTTCAGGGGATCCCAACACTGAAGCTTTCTTT